Below, 27 T cell receptor beta chains from the same sample are listed, as sequenced in a study of cytomegalovirus exposure and HLA in healthy donors. PCR amplification relied on 60 Vbeta primers (plus 13 Jbeta primers). TCRdb keeps only in-frame clones here, not all; method: immunoSEQ multiplex PCR. Found here are around 64,000 clones, over 75% of them singletons; the top ten hold around 10%. Sequenced input: PBMCs. The receptors stem from a female donor in good health and CMV-seronegative.

The rearrangement joins TRBV7-2 to TRBJ2-2; 8 bases align to TRBD2. V was pared by 8 bases and J by 2 bases, with 7 bases of the junction left unmatched. The CDR3 sequence is 15 residues long. Germline V gene data show CDR1 as SGHTA and CDR2 as FQGNSA. Here the CDR3 reads CASVSGGYNTGELFF. The CDR3 DNA reads TGTGCCAGCGTCTCGGGGGGGTACAACACCGGGGAGCTGTTTTTT.

The CDR3 region has the DNA TGTGCCAGCAGACTAGCGGGGTCCTTGGGGGTTACGCAGTATTTT. Translated, it gives CASRLAGSLGVTQYF. V usage is TRBV6-5 and J usage is TRBJ2-3, with 10 bases that match TRBD2. Germline loops: CDR1 MNHEY, CDR2 SVGAGI. J was trimmed by 8 bases and V by 6 bases; bases with no gene match: 11. There are 15 residues in the CDR3.

This clone was seen only a few times. V gene TRBV11-2 combines with J gene TRBJ2-3; tentative D call: TRBD1 (5 bases). V dropped 1 base and J dropped 3 bases, with 5 bases sitting between them. The CDR3 is 13 amino acids. Germline V CDR1 and CDR2: SGHAT, FQNNGV. CDR3 in DNA: TGTGCCAGCAGCTTAGCAGGGACAGATACGCAGTATTTT. Protein product: CASSLAGTDTQYF.

The V call is TRBV18, the J call TRBJ1-1, with TRBD1 matching 10 bases. The CDR3 is 15 amino acids. V lost 3 bases, J lost 5 bases, and 6 bases stayed unmatched. CDR1 is KGHSH, CDR2 LQKENI, per germline. CDR3: CASSPLGTGATEAFF. As DNA, the CDR3 is TGTGCCAGCTCACCTCTCGGGACAGGGGCTACTGAAGCTTTCTTT.

In DNA form, the CDR3 reads TGTGCCAGCAGCCAAAGTGGGGAGCGGGAGGTAGGGCAGTACTTC. Translating it yields CASSQSGEREVGQYF. The chain carries TRBV4-2 and TRBJ2-7, with 9 bases lining up with TRBD2. J was trimmed by 9 bases and V by 2 bases; bases with no gene match: 11. The CDR3 is 15 residues long. Germline CDR1 LGHNA, CDR2 YNFKEQ.

This clone was seen a few times. V gene TRBV29-1 combines with J gene TRBJ2-5, with 8 bases fitting TRBD1. V gave up 3 bases and J gave up 4 bases; unmatched junction bases: 10. CDR3 length equals 15 residues. Germline loops: CDR1 SQVTM, CDR2 ANQGSEA. CDR3 bases: TGCAGCGTTGACGAGGACAGGGTATGGGGAGAGACCCAGTACTTC. Translated, it gives CSVDEDRVWGETQYF. Drawing the rest from reference TRBV29-1 and TRBJ2-5, the complete variable domain is SAVISQKPSRDICQRGTSLTIQCQVDSQVTMMFWYRQQPGQSLTLIATANQGSEATYESGFVIDKFPISRPNLTFSTLTVSNMSPEDSSIYLCSVDEDRVWGETQYFGPGTRLLVL.

This chain uses TRBV5-6 with TRBJ2-7, with 9 positions matching TRBD1. This CDR3 has 18 residues. Trimming took 1 base from V and 4 from J; bases not matched to a gene: 15. Germline lookup yields CDR1 SGHDT and CDR2 YYEEEE. CDR3: CASSLSAGTGQGLYEQYF. CDR3 sequence (DNA): TGTGCCAGCAGCTTGTCGGCGGGAACGGGACAGGGTTTGTACGAGCAGTACTTC.

This chain links TRBV7-9 with TRBJ1-2; D is unclear. Per germline, CDR1 SEHNR and CDR2 FQNEAQ (reference sequence). This CDR3 comprises 12 residues. The V gene lost 5 bases and the J gene lost 7 bases, with 11 bases spanning the gap. The CDR3 sequence is CASSNSFSGYTF. In nucleotides, the CDR3 is TGTGCCAGCAGCAACAGCTTCAGTGGCTACACCTTC. Filled out from reference TRBV7-9 and TRBJ1-2, the complete variable domain reads DTGVSQNPRHKITKRGQNVTFRCDPISEHNRLYWYRQTLGQGPEFLTYFQNEAQLEKSRLLSDRFSAERPKGSFSTLEIQRTEQGDSAMYLCASSNSFSGYTFGSGTRLTVV.

The chain is built from TRBV2 and TRBJ2-7; D perhaps matches TRBD1 (5 bases). Germline V CDR1 and CDR2: SNHLY, FYNNEI. V was cut by 2 bases and J by 6 bases, with 11 bases left in between. This CDR3 spans 13 amino acids. CDR3 in DNA: TGTGCCAGCAGTGAAAGGGGCTCAGGCGAGCAGTACTTC. Its translation is CASSERGSGEQYF. The variable domain in full, with the rest retrieved from reference TRBV2 and TRBJ2-7, is EPEVTQTPSHQVTQMGQEVILRCVPISNHLYFYWYRQILGQKVEFLVSFYNNEISEKSEIFDDQFSVERPDGSNFTLKIRSTKLEDSAMYFCASSERGSGEQYFGPGTRLTVT.

The V call is TRBV28, the J call TRBJ2-5, with D possibly being TRBD2 (5 bases). The J call could be wrong; TRBJ2-7 is a better fit for the DNA end. Germline V CDR1 and CDR2: MDHEN, SYDVKM. This CDR3 has 15 residues. CDR3 coding DNA: TGTGCCAGCAGTTTACCCGGAGGCGGGTTCTACGAGCAGTACTTC. It encodes CASSLPGGGFYEQYF.

The rearrangement joins TRBV6-5 to TRBJ2-1, with 10 nucleotides matching TRBD2. The CDR3 has 14 amino acids. Germline lookup yields CDR1 MNHEY and CDR2 SVGAGI. J was trimmed by 6 bases and V by 4 bases; bases with no gene match: 3. CDR3 protein: CASSFQRGGNEQFF. The CDR3 DNA is TGTGCCAGCAGTTTCCAGCGGGGGGGCAATGAGCAGTTCTTC.

The chain employs TRBV27 and TRBJ1-6; D gene uncertain. This CDR3 comprises 16 residues. The germline gives CDR1 MNHEY, CDR2 SMNVEV (reference sequence). V was clipped by 3 bases and J by 4 bases, with 13 bases between them. The CDR3 DNA follows: TGTGCCAGCAGTTTCGGGTCGGCGTATTATAATTCACCCCTCCACTTT. It codes for CASSFGSAYYNSPLHF.

The V gene is TRBV6-5, the J gene TRBJ1-1; TRBD1 matches at 8 bases. The CDR3 is made up of 15 amino acids. The germline V gene has CDR1 MNHEY and CDR2 SVGAGI. V lost 0 bases to trimming and J lost 1 base; unmatched junction nucleotides: 1. The CDR3 DNA reads TGTGCCAGCAGTTACTCCGGGACAGGGAACACTGAAGCTTTCTTT. Amino acid sequence: CASSYSGTGNTEAFF.

V and J are TRBV29-1 and TRBJ2-7; 10 bases line up with TRBD2. Germline V gene sequence: CDR1 SQVTM, CDR2 ANQGSEA. J gave up 2 bases and V 4 bases, and 14 bases lay outside the gene matches. The CDR3 is made up of 17 amino acids. Here the CDR3 DNA reads TGCAGCGTTGTAGGGCGGGGCCGGACTAGCGGTACCTACGAGCAGTACTTC. Translating gives CSVVGRGRTSGTYEQYF.

The chain couples TRBV27 to TRBJ2-7; D is perhaps TRBD2 (6 bases). CDR1 is MNHEY, CDR2 SMNVEV, per germline (reference sequence). The CDR3 totals 13 residues. With 10 bases removed from V and 2 bases from J, the gap between germline ends came to 15 bases. Written as DNA, the CDR3 is TGTGCCACCCGGGATAGCGGAGCCTACGAGCAGTACTTC. It specifies CATRDSGAYEQYF.

The chain uses TRBV7-2 and TRBJ1-2; TRBD1 aligns across 8 bases. The V and J ends lost 1 base and 5 bases, in that order; junction bases with no gene match: 0. From germline, CDR1 is SGHTA and CDR2 FQGNSA. The length of the CDR3 is 13 residues. The CDR3 DNA sequence: TGTGCCAGCAGCTTAGGACAGGGGTATGGCTACACCTTC. Translating it yields CASSLGQGYGYTF.

This chain connects TRBV5-1 to TRBJ2-7, with no clear D. Trimming shortened V by 0 bases and J by 2 bases, and 6 bases separated the two germline ends. This CDR3 region has 13 residues. CDR1 and CDR2 from the germline V gene are SGHRS and YFSETQ. In DNA, the CDR3 is TGCGCCAGCAGCTTGGACGCTACCTACGAGCAGTACTTC. This codes for CASSLDATYEQYF.

The chain joins TRBV28 to TRBJ2-7, with D unclear. V lost 4 bases and J lost 7, with 8 bases in between. Germline V gene sequence: CDR1 MDHEN, CDR2 SYDVKM. The CDR3 spans 11 residues. The CDR3 DNA reads TGTGCCAGCAGTTCGACACCGGAGCAGTACTTC. Translated: CASSSTPEQYF.

The chain employs TRBV6-1 and TRBJ2-7, with D possibly being TRBD1 (5 bases). The V gene's germline CDR1 is MNHNS and CDR2 SASEGT. The CDR3 length is 15 residues. Trimming shortened V by 0 bases and J by 2 bases, and 11 bases separated the two germline ends. The CDR3: CASSEATGFAYEQYF. The CDR3 region has the DNA TGTGCCAGCAGTGAAGCTACAGGCTTCGCCTACGAGCAGTACTTC.

This chain joins TRBV30 and TRBJ1-5; tentatively, D is TRBD1 (5 bases). CDR1 is GTSNPN and CDR2 is SVGIG in the germline V gene (reference sequence). The CDR3 has 13 residues. V was trimmed by 5 bases and J by 2 bases, leaving 10 bases between them. CDR3 coding DNA: TGTGCCTGGGGCAAAGGGGGCAATCAGCCCCAGCATTTT. Protein product: CAWGKGGNQPQHF.

This clone occurred once. The V and J genes are TRBV2 and TRBJ2-3; 8 bases map to TRBD1. The V segment lost 11 bases and the J segment 4 bases; nucleotides outside the gene matches: 8. This CDR3 contains 13 residues. The germline gives CDR1 SNHLY, CDR2 FYNNEI. CDR3 residues: CAATGDPPDTQYF. CDR3 sequence (DNA): TGTGCCGCGACAGGGGACCCTCCAGATACGCAGTATTTT. Filled out from reference TRBV2 and TRBJ2-3, the complete variable domain reads EPEVTQTPSHQVTQMGQEVILRCVPISNHLYFYWYRQILGQKVEFLVSFYNNEISEKSEIFDDQFSVERPDGSNFTLKIRSTKLEDSAMYFCAATGDPPDTQYFGPGTRLTVL.

J is TRBJ1-2 and V is TRBV18; D not certain. The V gene lost 1 base and the J gene lost 1 base, with 22 bases spanning the gap. Looked up from germline, CDR1 is KGHSH and CDR2 is LQKENI. CDR3 length: 19 amino acids. Here the CDR3 DNA reads TGTGCCAGCTCACCACTATCGGACGCGCGGGCCCCGATTAACTATGGCTACACCTTC. Its translation: CASSPLSDARAPINYGYTF.

CDR3 DNA sequence: TGTGCCAGCAAGCCCTATGAGCGGCAAGAGACCCAGTACTTC. Translated: CASKPYERQETQYF. This rearrangement joins TRBV11-1 to TRBJ2-5, with TRBD2 as a possible D gene (5 bases). CDR3 size: 14 residues. CDR1 is SGHAT and CDR2 is FQDESV in the germline V gene (reference sequence). V lost 7 bases to trimming and J lost 2 bases, with 14 bases between them.

The rearrangement uses TRBV5-1 and TRBJ2-1, with 7 bases that match TRBD2. This CDR3 has 13 residues. With 2 bases clipped from V and 10 bases from J, the junction kept 6 bases outside the gene matches. Germline V gene sequence: CDR1 SGHRS, CDR2 YFSETQ. The CDR3 region is CASSLTVGGEQFF. The DNA for the CDR3 is TGCGCCAGCAGCTTAACGGTGGGGGGGGAGCAGTTCTTC.

This clone was observed a few times. The chain recombines TRBV5-1 with TRBJ1-6; D possibly corresponds to TRBD1 (6 bases). Germline V gives CDR1 SGHRS, CDR2 YFSETQ. The CDR3 sequence is 16 residues long. Trimming removed 3 bases at V and 8 bases at J, with 18 bases between. The CDR3 region is CASSWGQASGDSPLHF. The CDR3 DNA sequence: TGCGCCAGCAGCTGGGGACAAGCCAGCGGGGATTCACCCCTCCACTTT.

The chain carries TRBV5-5 and TRBJ1-2; 8 nucleotides line up with TRBD1. Trimming removed 3 bases from V and 6 bases from J; junction bases left unmatched: 10. The CDR3 sequence is 15 residues long. Germline values: CDR1 SGHKS, CDR2 YYEKEE (reference sequence). CDR3: CASSSRTGIAHGYTF. As DNA, the CDR3 is TGTGCCAGCAGCTCCCGGACAGGGATCGCCCATGGCTACACCTTC.

The gene calls are TRBV5-4 and TRBJ2-7; 7 bases align to TRBD1. This CDR3 region has 12 residues. Germline-derived CDR1 and CDR2 are SGHNT and YYREEE (reference sequence). The V segment lost 3 bases and the J segment 7 bases; nucleotides outside the gene matches: 4. Here the CDR3 reads CASSWQDREQYF. The CDR3 region has the DNA TGTGCCAGCAGCTGGCAGGACAGGGAGCAGTACTTC.